This T cell receptor beta chain was recorded in a study of cytomegalovirus exposure and HLA in healthy donors. Looking at the study overall: From HLA-typed donors, an early data release held roughly 89 million unique TCRs. Of several hundred genotyped donors, around 76% clustered with self-reported Caucasian donors. Study-wide results and caveats: As a later analysis revealed, most CMV-associated TCR beta chains appeared HLA-restricted. Sequencing probably produced one cluster of sequence variants that were highly shared.

The ends lost 0 bases at V and 5 bases at J; junction bases unmatched: 1. CDR1 is KGHSH, CDR2 LQKENI, per germline. The CDR3 runs 14 residues. With respect to this clone: Its antigen is still unknown.

The PCR had 60 Vbeta and 13 Jbeta primers. Sequencing was performed with immunoSEQ multiplex PCR; in TCRdb, only in-frame clones are kept and a portion is missing. The data show roughly 110,000 clones, around two thirds seen once. Material for sequencing was PBMCs. The genes are TRBV18 and TRBJ2-1, with TRBD1 identical over 7 bases. This clonotype was sampled from a woman aged 40 to 50 in good health and CMV-seropositive. The CDR3 sequence is CASSPPQGDNEQFF. DNA of the CDR3: TGTGCCAGCTCACCACCTCAGGGGGACAATGAGCAGTTCTTC. Using reference TRBV18 and TRBJ2-1 for the parts outside the CDR3, the full variable domain is NAGVMQNPRHLVRRRGQEARLRCSPMKGHSHVYWYRQLPEEGLKFMVYLQKENIIDESGMPKERFSAEFPKEGPSILRIQQVVRGDSAAYFCASSPPQGDNEQFFGPGTRLTVL.